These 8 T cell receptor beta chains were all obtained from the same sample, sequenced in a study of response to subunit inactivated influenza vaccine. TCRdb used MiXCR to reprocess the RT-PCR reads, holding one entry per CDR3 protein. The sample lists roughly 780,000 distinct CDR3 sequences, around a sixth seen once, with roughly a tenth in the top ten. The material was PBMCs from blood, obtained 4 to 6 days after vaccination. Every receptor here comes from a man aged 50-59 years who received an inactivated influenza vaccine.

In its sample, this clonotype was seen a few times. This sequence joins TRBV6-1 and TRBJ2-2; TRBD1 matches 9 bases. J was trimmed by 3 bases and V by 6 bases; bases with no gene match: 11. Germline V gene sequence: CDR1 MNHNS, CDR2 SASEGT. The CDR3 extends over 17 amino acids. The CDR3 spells CASSKAGQGVHTGELFF. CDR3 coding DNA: TGTGCCAGCAGCAAAGCGGGACAGGGTGTCCACACCGGGGAGCTGTTTTTT.

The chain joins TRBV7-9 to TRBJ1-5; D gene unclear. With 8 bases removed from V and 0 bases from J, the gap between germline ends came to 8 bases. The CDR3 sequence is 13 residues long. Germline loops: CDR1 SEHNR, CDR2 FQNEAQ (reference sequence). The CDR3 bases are TGTGCCAGCTCGGCAGCTAGCAATCAGCCCCAGCATTTT. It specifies CASSAASNQPQHF.

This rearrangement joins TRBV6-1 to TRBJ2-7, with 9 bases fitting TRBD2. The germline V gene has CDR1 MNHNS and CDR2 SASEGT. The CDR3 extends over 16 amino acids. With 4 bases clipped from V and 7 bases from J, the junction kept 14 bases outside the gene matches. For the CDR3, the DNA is TGTGCCAGCAGTGGGACTAGCGCGACGCCCTTTGAAGAGCAGTACTTC. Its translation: CASSGTSATPFEEQYF.

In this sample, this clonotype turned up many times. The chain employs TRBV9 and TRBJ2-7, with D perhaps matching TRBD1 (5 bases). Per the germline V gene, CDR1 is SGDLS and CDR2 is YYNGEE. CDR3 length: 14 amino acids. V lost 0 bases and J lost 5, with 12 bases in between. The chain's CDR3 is CASSVATWGDEQYF. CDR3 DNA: TGTGCCAGCAGCGTAGCTACCTGGGGCGACGAGCAGTACTTC.

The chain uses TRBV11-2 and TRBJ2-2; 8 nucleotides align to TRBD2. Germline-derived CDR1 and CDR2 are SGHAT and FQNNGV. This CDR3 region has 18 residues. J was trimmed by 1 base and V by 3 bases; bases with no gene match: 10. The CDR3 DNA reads TGTGCCAGCAGCTTCCGGGGTCCGGGGGGGATGAACACCGGGGAGCTGTTTTTT. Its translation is CASSFRGPGGMNTGELFF.

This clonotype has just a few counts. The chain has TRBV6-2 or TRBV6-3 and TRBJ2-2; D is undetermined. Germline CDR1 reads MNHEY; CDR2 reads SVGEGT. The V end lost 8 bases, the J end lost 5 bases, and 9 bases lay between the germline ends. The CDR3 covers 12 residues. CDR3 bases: TGTGCCAGCTGGCTGGGGACCGGGGAGCTGTTTTTT. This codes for CASWLGTGELFF.

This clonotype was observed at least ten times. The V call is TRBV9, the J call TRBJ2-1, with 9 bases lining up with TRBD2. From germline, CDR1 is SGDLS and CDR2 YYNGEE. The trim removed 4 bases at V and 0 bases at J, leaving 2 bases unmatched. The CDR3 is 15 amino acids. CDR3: CASSPSGASYNEQFF. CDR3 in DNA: TGTGCCAGCAGCCCTAGCGGGGCCTCCTACAATGAGCAGTTCTTC.

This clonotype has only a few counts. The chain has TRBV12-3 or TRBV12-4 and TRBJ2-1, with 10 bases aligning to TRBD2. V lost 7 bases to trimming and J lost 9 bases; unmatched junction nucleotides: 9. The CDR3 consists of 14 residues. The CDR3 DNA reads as TGTGCCAGCAAGGCAACTAGCGGGGTTTTTGAGCAGTTCTTC. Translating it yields CASKATSGVFEQFF.